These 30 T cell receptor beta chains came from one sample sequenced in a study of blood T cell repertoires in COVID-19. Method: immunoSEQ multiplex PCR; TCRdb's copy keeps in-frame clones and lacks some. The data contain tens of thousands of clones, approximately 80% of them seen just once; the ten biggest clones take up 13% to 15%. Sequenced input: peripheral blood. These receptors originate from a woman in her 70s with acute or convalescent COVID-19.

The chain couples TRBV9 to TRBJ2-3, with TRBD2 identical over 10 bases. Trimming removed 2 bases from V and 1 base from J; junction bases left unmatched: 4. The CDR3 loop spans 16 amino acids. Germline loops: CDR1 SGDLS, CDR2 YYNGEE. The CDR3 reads CASSVLLAGGTDTQYF. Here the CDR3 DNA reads TGTGCCAGCAGCGTTCTCCTAGCGGGAGGCACAGATACGCAGTATTTT.

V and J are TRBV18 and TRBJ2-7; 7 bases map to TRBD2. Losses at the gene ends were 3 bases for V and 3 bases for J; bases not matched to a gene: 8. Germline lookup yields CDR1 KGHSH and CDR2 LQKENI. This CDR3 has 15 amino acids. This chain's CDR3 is CASSPISGGFYEQYF. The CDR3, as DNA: TGTGCCAGCTCACCTATCTCGGGGGGTTTCTACGAGCAGTACTTC.

Here the CDR3 reads CASFGQGINQPQHF. In DNA form, the CDR3 reads TGTGCCAGTTTTGGACAGGGGATAAATCAGCCCCAGCATTTT. The chain recombines TRBV19 with TRBJ1-5; TRBD1 matches 9 bases. This CDR3 comprises 14 residues. Germline V gene lookup returns CDR1 LNHDA and CDR2 SQIVND (reference sequence). J was trimmed by 4 bases and V by 8 bases; bases with no gene match: 6.

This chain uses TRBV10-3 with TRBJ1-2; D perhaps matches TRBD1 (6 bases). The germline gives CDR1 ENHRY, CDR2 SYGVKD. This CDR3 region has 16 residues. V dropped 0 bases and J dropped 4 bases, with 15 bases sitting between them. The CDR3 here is CAISESRQGDTYGYTF. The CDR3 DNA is TGTGCCATCAGTGAGTCTAGGCAAGGGGACACCTATGGCTACACCTTC.

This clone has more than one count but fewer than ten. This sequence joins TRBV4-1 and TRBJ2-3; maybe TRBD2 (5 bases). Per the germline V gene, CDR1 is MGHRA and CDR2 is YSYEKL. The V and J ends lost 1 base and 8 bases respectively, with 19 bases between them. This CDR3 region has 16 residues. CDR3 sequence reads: CASSQGRGLGSATQYF. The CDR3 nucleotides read TGCGCCAGCAGCCAAGGTCGTGGACTTGGGTCGGCTACGCAGTATTTT.

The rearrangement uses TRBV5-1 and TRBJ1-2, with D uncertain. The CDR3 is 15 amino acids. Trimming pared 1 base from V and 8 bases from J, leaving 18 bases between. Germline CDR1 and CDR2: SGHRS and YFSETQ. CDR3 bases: TGCGCCAGCAGCTTGACTCAGGATCCGGGATGGGGCTACACCTTC. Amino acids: CASSLTQDPGWGYTF.

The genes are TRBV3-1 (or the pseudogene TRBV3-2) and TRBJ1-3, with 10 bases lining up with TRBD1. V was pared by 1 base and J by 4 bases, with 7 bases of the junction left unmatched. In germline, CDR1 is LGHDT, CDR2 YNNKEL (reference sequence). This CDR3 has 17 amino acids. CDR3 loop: CASSQGPGQGPGNTIYF. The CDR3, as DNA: TGTGCCAGCAGCCAAGGGCCGGGACAGGGGCCAGGAAACACCATATATTTT.

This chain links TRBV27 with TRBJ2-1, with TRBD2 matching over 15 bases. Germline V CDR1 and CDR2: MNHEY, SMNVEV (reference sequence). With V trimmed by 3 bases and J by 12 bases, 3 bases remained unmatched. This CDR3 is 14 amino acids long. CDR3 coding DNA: TGTGCCAGCAGTTTGAGGACTAGCGGGAGGGGGCAGTTCTTC. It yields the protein CASSLRTSGRGQFF.

The CDR3 loop is CASSSDGGNTIYF. CDR3 nucleotide sequence: TGTGCCAGCAGCTCCGACGGGGGAAACACCATATATTTT. The J gene is TRBJ1-3, the V gene TRBV5-4; D gene ambiguous. The CDR3 contains 13 residues. CDR1 and CDR2 (germline): SGHNT, YYREEE (reference sequence). Trimming took off 3 bases at V and 4 bases at J, with 8 bases between the two ends.

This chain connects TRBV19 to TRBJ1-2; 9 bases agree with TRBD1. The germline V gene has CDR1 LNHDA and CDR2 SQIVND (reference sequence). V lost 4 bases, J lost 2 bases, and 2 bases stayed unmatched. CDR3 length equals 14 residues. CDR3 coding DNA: TGTGCCAGTAGTAGCACAGGGGGCAACTATGGCTACACCTTC. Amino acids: CASSSTGGNYGYTF.

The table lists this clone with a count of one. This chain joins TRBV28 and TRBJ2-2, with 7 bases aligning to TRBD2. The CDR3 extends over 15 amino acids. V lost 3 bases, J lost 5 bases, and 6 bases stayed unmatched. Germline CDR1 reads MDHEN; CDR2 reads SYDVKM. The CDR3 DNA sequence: TGTGCCAGCAGTTTTATACTAGCGTCGACCGGGGAGCTGTTTTTT. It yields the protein CASSFILASTGELFF.

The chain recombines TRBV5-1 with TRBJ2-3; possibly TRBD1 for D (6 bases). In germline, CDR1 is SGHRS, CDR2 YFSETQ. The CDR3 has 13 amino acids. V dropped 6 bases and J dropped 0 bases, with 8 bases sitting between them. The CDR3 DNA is TGCGCCAGCACAGGGGTTAGCACAGATACGCAGTATTTT. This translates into CASTGVSTDTQYF.

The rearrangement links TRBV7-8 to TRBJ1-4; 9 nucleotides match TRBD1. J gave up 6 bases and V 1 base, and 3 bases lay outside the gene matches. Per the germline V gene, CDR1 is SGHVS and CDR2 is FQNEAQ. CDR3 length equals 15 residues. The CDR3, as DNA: TGTGCCAGCAGCTTAGGACAGGGGGGGGATGAAAAACTGTTTTTT. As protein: CASSLGQGGDEKLFF.

CDR3 in DNA: TGTGCCAGCAGAACCGGGACAGTGAACACTGAAGCTTTCTTT. It specifies CASRTGTVNTEAFF. The V gene is TRBV11-2, the J gene TRBJ1-1; 7 bases map to TRBD1. Germline values: CDR1 SGHAT, CDR2 FQNNGV. V dropped 6 bases and J dropped 0; count of bases not matched to a gene: 4. The CDR3 extends over 14 amino acids.

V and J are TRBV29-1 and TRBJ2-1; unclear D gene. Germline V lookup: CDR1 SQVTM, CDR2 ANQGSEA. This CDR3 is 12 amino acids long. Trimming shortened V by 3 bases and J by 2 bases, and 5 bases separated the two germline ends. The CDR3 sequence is CSVDYTYNEQFF. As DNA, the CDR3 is TGCAGCGTTGATTACACCTACAATGAGCAGTTCTTC.

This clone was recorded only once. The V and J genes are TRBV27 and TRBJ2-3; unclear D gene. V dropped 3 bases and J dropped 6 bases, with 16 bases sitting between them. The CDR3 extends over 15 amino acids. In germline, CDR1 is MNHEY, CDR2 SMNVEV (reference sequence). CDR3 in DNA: TGTGCCAGCAGTTTGGATAGCCCCTATCGGGATACGCAGTATTTT. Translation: CASSLDSPYRDTQYF.

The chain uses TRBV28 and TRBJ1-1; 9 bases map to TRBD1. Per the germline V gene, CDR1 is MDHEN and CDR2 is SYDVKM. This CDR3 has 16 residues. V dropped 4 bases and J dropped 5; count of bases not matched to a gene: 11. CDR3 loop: CASSSLQGARETEAFF. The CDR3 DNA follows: TGTGCCAGCAGTTCCCTACAGGGGGCGCGGGAAACTGAAGCTTTCTTT.

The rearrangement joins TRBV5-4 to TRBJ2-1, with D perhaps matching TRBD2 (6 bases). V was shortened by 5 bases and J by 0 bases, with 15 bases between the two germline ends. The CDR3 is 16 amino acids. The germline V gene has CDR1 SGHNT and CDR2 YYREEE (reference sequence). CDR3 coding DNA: TGTGCCAGCAGTAACCCCCGCGGGGACTCCTACAATGAGCAGTTCTTC. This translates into CASSNPRGDSYNEQFF.

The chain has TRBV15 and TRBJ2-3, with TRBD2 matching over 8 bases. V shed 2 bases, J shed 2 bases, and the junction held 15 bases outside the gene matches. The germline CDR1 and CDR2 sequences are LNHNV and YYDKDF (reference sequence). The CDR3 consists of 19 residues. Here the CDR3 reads CATSRSPLQGLGHTDTQYF. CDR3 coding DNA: TGTGCCACCAGCAGATCCCCCCTCCAGGGACTAGGACACACAGATACGCAGTATTTT.

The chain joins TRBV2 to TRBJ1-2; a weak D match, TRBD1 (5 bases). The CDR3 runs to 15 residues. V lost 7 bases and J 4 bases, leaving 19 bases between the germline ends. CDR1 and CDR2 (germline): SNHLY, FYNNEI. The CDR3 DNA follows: TGTGCCAGCATCGAAGCCCAGGGCCCGTCCTATGGCTACACCTTC. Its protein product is CASIEAQGPSYGYTF. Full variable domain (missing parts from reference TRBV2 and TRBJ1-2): EPEVTQTPSHQVTQMGQEVILRCVPISNHLYFYWYRQILGQKVEFLVSFYNNEISEKSEIFDDQFSVERPDGSNFTLKIRSTKLEDSAMYFCASIEAQGPSYGYTFGSGTRLTVV.

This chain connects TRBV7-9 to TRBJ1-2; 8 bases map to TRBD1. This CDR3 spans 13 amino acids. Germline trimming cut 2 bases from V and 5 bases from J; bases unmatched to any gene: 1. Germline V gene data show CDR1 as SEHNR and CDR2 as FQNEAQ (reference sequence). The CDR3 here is CASSLRQGYGYTF. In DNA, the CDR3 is TGTGCCAGCAGCTTACGACAGGGGTATGGCTACACCTTC.

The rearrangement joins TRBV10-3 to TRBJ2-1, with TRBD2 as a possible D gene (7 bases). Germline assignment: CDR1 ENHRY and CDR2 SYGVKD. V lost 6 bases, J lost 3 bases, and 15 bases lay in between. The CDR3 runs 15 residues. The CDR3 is CAISYGLGGYNEQFF. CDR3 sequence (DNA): TGTGCCATCAGCTATGGACTAGGGGGCTACAATGAGCAGTTCTTC.

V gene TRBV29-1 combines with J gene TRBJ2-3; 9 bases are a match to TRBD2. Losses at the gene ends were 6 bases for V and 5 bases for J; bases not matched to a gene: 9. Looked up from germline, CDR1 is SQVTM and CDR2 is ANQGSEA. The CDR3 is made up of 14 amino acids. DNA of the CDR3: TGCAGCGTAGATAGCGGGAGTGCAAGAGATACGCAGTATTTT. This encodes CSVDSGSARDTQYF.

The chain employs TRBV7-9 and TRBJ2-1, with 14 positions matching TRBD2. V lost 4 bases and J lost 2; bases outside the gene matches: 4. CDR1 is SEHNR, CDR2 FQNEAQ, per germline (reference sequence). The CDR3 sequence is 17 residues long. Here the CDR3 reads CASSSGGLAGAYNEQFF. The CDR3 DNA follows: TGTGCCAGCAGCTCAGGGGGACTAGCGGGAGCCTACAATGAGCAGTTCTTC.

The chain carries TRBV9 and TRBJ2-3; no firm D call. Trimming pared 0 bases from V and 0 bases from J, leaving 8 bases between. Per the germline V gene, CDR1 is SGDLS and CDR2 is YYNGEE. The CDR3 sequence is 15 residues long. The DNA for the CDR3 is TGTGCCAGCAGCGTAGGACTGCAAAGCACAGATACGCAGTATTTT. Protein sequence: CASSVGLQSTDTQYF.

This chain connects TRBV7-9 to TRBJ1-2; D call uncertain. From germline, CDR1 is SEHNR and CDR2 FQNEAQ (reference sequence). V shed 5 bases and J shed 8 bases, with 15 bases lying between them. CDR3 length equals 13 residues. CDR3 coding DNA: TGTGCCAGCAGCGAGGGTGCTATGGGAGGCTACACCTTC. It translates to CASSEGAMGGYTF.

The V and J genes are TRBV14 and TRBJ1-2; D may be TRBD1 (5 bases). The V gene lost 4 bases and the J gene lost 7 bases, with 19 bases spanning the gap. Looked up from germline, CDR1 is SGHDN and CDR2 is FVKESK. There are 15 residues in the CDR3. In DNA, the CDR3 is TGTGCCAGCAGCCCCTGGGGCACGGAGAGGTTTGGCTACACCTTC. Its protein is CASSPWGTERFGYTF.

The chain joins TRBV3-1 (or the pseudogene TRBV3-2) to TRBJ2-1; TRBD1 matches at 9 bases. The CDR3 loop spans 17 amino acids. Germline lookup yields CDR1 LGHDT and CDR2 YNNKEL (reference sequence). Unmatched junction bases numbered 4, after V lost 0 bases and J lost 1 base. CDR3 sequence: CASSQDSGTGSYNEQFF. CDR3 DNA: TGTGCCAGCAGCCAAGATTCCGGGACAGGGTCCTACAATGAGCAGTTCTTC.

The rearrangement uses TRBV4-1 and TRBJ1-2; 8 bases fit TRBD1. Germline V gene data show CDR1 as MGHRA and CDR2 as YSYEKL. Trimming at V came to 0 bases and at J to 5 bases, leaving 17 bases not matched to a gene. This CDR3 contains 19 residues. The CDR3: CASSQDEIGQGALNYGYTF. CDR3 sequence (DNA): TGCGCCAGCAGCCAAGATGAGATAGGGCAGGGGGCGCTTAATTATGGCTACACCTTC.

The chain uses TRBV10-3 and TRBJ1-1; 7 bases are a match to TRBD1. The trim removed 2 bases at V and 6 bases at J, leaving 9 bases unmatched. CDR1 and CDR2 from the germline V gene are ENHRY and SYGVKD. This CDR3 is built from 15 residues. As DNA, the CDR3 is TGTGCCATCAGTGAGGGCCGGACAGGTGGGGCTGAAGCTTTCTTT. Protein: CAISEGRTGGAEAFF.